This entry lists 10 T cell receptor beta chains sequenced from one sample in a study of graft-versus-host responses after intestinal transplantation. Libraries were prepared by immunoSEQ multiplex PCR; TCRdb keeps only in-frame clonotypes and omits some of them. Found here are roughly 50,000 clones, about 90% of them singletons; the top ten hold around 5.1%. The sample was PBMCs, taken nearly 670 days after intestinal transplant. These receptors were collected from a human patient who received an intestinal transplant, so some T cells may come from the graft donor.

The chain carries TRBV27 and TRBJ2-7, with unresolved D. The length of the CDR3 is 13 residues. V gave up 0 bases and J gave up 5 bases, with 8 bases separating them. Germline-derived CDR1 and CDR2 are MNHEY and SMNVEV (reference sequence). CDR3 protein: CASSLSWVHEQYF. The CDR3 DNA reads TGTGCCAGCAGTTTATCGTGGGTACACGAGCAGTACTTC.

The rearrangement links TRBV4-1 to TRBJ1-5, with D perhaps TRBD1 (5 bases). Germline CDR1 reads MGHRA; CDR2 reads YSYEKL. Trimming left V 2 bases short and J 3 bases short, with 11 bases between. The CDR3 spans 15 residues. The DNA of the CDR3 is TGCGCCAGCAGCCAAAGTTCAGGGCACAATCAGCCCCAGCATTTT. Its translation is CASSQSSGHNQPQHF.

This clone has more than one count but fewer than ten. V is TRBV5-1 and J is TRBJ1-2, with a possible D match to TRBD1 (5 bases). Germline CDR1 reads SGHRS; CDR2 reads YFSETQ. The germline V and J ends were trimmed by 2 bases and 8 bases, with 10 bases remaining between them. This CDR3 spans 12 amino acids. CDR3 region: CASSLSGGGYTF. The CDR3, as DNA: TGCGCCAGCAGCTTATCTGGGGGAGGCTACACCTTC.

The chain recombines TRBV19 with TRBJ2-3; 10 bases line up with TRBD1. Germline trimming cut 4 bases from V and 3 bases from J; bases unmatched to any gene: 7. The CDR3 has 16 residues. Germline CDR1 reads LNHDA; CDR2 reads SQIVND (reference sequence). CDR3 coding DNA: TGTGCCAGTAGTACTGGGACAGGGGCAGGTACAGATACGCAGTATTTT. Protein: CASSTGTGAGTDTQYF.

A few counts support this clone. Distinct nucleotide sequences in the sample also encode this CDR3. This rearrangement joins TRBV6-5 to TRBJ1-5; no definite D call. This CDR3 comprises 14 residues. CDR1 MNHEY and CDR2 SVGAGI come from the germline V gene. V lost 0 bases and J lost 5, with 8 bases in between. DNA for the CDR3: TGTGCCAGCAGTTACTCGATTGGGGATCAGCCCCAGCATTTT. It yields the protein CASSYSIGDQPQHF.

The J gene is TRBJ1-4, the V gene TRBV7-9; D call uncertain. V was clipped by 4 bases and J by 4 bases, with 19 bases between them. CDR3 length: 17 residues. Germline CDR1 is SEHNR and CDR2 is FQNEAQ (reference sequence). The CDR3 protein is CASSSPRSGLDNEKLFF. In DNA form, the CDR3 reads TGTGCCAGCAGCTCCCCCCGTTCCGGGTTAGATAATGAAAAACTGTTTTTT. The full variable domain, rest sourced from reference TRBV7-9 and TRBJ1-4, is DTGVSQNPRHKITKRGQNVTFRCDPISEHNRLYWYRQTLGQGPEFLTYFQNEAQLEKSRLLSDRFSAERPKGSFSTLEIQRTEQGDSAMYLCASSSPRSGLDNEKLFFGSGTQLSVL.

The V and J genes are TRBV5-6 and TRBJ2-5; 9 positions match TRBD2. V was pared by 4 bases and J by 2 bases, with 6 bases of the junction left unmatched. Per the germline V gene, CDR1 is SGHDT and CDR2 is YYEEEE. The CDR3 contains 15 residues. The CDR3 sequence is CASSEGTSIQETQYF. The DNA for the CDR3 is TGTGCCAGCAGCGAGGGGACTAGCATTCAAGAGACCCAGTACTTC. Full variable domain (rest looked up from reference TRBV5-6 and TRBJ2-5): DAGVTQSPTHLIKTRGQQVTLRCSPKSGHDTVSWYQQALGQGPQFIFQYYEEEERQRGNFPDRFSGHQFPNYSSELNVNALLLGDSALYLCASSEGTSIQETQYFGPGTRLLVL.

CDR3 DNA sequence: TGTGCCAGTAGTATAGGAGGGACAGCCTACGAGCAGTACTTC. Translating it yields CASSIGGTAYEQYF. The rearrangement joins TRBV19 to TRBJ2-7; 7 positions match TRBD1. Germline values: CDR1 LNHDA, CDR2 SQIVND (reference sequence). The V gene end was trimmed by 1 base and the J gene end by 2 bases; junction bases not matched to a gene: 2. The CDR3 extends over 14 amino acids.

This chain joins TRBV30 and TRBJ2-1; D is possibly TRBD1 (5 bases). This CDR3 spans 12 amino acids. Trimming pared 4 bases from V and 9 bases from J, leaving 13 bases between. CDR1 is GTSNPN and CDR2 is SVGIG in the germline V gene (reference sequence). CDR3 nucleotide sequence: TGTGCCTGGATAAAAGCAGGGCGTGAGCAGTTCTTC. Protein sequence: CAWIKAGREQFF.

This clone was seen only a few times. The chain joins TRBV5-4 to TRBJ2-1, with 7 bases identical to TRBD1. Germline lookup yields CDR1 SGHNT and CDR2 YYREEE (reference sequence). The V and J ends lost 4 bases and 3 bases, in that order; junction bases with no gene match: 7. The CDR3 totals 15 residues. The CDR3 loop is CASSPRQGGYNEQFF. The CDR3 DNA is TGTGCCAGCAGCCCAAGACAGGGCGGCTACAATGAGCAGTTCTTC.